The clone carrying this T cell receptor (beta chain) was seen many times. Antigen: not known. These data are taken from a study of T cells after yellow fever vaccination. Study-wide background: Fractions with few cells were prepared using SMART-Seq v4 Ultra Low Input.

CDR3 length: 12 residues. Germline V CDR1 and CDR2: SGHRS, YFSETQ. V was shortened by 8 bases and J by 2 bases, with 9 bases between the two germline ends. TCRdb processed the 5' RACE reads anew with MiXCR; each CDR3 protein has one entry. Of about 220,000 distinct CDR3 sequences listed, 3.2% were seen once; the top ten hold roughly 3%. Whole-study findings and limits: The presence of abundant clonotypes contaminating from the bulk population was possible in FACS-sorted repertoires.

The chain uses TRBV5-1 and TRBJ2-3; D is perhaps TRBD2 (5 bases). Source: CD4+ T cells sorted from PBMCs, taken 10 days after the yellow fever booster vaccination. The receptor was isolated from a man between 18 and 35 years old who received the YFV17D yellow fever vaccine. The CDR3 DNA sequence: TGCGCCAGTGGACTTGACACAGATACGCAGTATTTT. It yields the protein CASGLDTDTQYF.